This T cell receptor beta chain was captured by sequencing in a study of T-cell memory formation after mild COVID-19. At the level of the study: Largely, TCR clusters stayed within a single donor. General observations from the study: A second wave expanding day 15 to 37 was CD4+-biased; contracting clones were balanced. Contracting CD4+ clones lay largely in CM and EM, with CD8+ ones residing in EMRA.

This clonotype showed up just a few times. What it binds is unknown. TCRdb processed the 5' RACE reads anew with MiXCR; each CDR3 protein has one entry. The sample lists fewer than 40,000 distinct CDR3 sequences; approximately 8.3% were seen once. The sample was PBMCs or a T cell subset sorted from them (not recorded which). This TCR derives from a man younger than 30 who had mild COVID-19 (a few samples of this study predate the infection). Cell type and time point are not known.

CDR3: CASSYSSVTTNGYTF. The CDR3 bases are TGTGCCAGCAGTTACTCCTCCGTGACCACGAATGGCTACACCTTC. The rearrangement joins TRBV6-2 or TRBV6-3 to TRBJ1-2; D call uncertain. Trimming took off 0 bases at V and 6 bases at J, with 14 bases between the two ends. This CDR3 has 15 amino acids. Germline CDR1 reads MNHEY; CDR2 reads SVGEGT.